The rows below give T cell receptor beta chains drawn from one sample of a study of T cell changes during pregnancy in multiple sclerosis. Profiling relied on immunoSEQ multiplex PCR, and the TCRdb table lists in-frame clones only, not all of them. The sample holds about 83,000 clones, 90% to 95% seen once. Sequencing used peripheral blood, obtained in the second trimester of pregnancy. Source of these receptors: a female donor with multiple sclerosis, enrolled in a pregnancy study. Both conserved end residues are trimmed from each CDR3.

v_call: TRBV7-6; j_call: TRBJ2-1; cdr3_aa: ASSLQTAPYNEQF
v_call: TRBV28; j_call: TRBJ2-3; cdr3_aa: ASSLEGLTDTQY
v_call: TRBV2; j_call: TRBJ2-3; cdr3_aa: ASSEWASGMGTDTQY
v_call: TRBV7-8; j_call: TRBJ1-5; cdr3_aa: ASSLASPGLSNQPQH
v_call: TRBV18; j_call: TRBJ2-2; cdr3_aa: ASSPLALAGGPDTGELF
v_call: TRBV7-9; j_call: TRBJ2-7; cdr3_aa: ASSARTSGTSYEQY
v_call: TRBV19; j_call: TRBJ1-1; cdr3_aa: ASTLAPTVPTEAF
v_call: TRBV19; j_call: TRBJ1-2; cdr3_aa: ASSTRDLSTRGYYGYT
v_call: TRBV18; j_call: TRBJ2-7; cdr3_aa: ASSPLGGGYEQY
v_call: TRBV6-5; j_call: TRBJ2-1; cdr3_aa: ASSYGGQGGHNEQF
v_call: TRBV4-1; j_call: TRBJ2-1; cdr3_aa: ASSLAGGRALDEQF
v_call: TRBV10-3; j_call: TRBJ2-4; cdr3_aa: AISDPDRENIQY
v_call: TRBV14; j_call: TRBJ2-2; cdr3_aa: ASSQDWLAGDAGELF
v_call: TRBV7-8; j_call: TRBJ2-7; cdr3_aa: ATSQGPREQY
v_call: TRBV19; j_call: TRBJ2-1; cdr3_aa: ASSIKRGSYNEQF